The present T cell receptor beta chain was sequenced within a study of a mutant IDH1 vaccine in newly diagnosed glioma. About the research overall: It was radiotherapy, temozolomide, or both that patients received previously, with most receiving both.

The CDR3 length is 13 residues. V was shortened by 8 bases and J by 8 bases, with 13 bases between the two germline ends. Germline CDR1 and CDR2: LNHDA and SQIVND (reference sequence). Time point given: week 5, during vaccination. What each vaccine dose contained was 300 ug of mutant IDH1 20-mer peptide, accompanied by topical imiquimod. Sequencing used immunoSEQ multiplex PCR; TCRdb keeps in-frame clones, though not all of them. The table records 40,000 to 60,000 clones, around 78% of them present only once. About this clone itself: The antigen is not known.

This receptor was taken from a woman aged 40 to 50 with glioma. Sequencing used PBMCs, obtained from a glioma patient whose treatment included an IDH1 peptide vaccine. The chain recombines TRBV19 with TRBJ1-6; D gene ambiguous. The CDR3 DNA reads TGTGCCAGTGGTTCCATTTGGGATTCACCCCTCCACTTT. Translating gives CASGSIWDSPLHF. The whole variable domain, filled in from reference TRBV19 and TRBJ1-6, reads DGGITQSPKYLFRKEGQNVTLSCEQNLNHDAMYWYRQDPGQGLRLIYYSQIVNDFQKGDIAEGYSVSREKKESFPLTVTSAQKNPTAFYLCASGSIWDSPLHFGNGTRLTVT.